The 18 T cell receptor beta chains below come from one sample, sequenced in a study of T cell responses to AZD1222 COVID-19 vaccine. The assay was immunoSEQ multiplex PCR, and TCRdb's table has in-frame clones only and misses some. The sample yields roughly 200,000 clones, roughly 91% seen once. Sample: peripheral blood, taken on day 0 of MenACWY control vaccination. Source of these receptors: an adult in good health.

V is TRBV15 and J is TRBJ1-1, with D possibly matching TRBD1 (5 bases). The CDR3 has 13 amino acids. V lost 0 bases to trimming and J lost 8 bases, with 10 bases between them. In germline, CDR1 is LNHNV, CDR2 YYDKDF (reference sequence). Written as DNA, the CDR3 is TGTGCCACCAGCAGAGATTGGGGCGACGAAGCTTTCTTT. It specifies CATSRDWGDEAFF.

This rearrangement joins TRBV10-2 to TRBJ1-1; 7 nucleotides align to TRBD1. The germline V gene encodes CDR1 WSHSY and CDR2 SAAADI. The V segment lost 6 bases and the J segment 1 base; nucleotides outside the gene matches: 8. This CDR3 has 15 amino acids. For the CDR3, the DNA is TGCGCCAGCAGGAGGGAGGGGGCGCGGAACACTGAAGCTTTCTTT. Its translation is CASRREGARNTEAFF.

This chain links TRBV5-6 with TRBJ1-6; tentatively, D is TRBD1 (6 bases). Trimming removed 4 bases from V and 7 bases from J, with 15 bases in between. Germline V gives CDR1 SGHDT, CDR2 YYEEEE. This CDR3 region has 15 residues. CDR3 nucleotides: TGTGCCAGCAGCCGAGCAGGGGCCTTAAATTCACCCCTCCACTTT. As protein: CASSRAGALNSPLHF.

The chain carries TRBV11-3 and TRBJ2-1; 7 bases line up with TRBD1. V lost 2 bases and J lost 10; bases outside the gene matches: 8. Germline V CDR1 and CDR2: SGHNT, YENEEA. The CDR3 loop spans 14 amino acids. CDR3 region: CASSLMGDSKEQFF. The CDR3 DNA is TGTGCCAGCAGCTTAATGGGGGACAGCAAAGAGCAGTTCTTC.

The CDR3: CASSPTGWGNQPQHF. DNA of the CDR3: TGTGCCAGCAGCCCGACAGGGTGGGGCAATCAGCCCCAGCATTTT. The chain carries TRBV11-2 and TRBJ1-5, with 7 bases fitting TRBD1. The trim removed 5 bases at V and 2 bases at J, leaving 6 bases unmatched. Germline V gene sequence: CDR1 SGHAT, CDR2 FQNNGV. This CDR3 is built from 15 residues.

The chain carries TRBV5-1 and TRBJ2-7; D is undetermined. The CDR3 is made up of 15 amino acids. CDR1 and CDR2 (germline): SGHRS, YFSETQ. The germline V and J ends were trimmed by 1 base and 2 bases, with 13 bases remaining between them. Here the CDR3 DNA reads TGCGCCAGCAGCTTGCGGTCCGCCGCCACCTACGAGCAGTACTTC. This gives the protein CASSLRSAATYEQYF.

V usage is TRBV20-1 and J usage is TRBJ1-1; D unresolved. Per germline, CDR1 DFQATT and CDR2 SNEGSKA (reference sequence). CDR3 size: 10 residues. V lost 6 bases to trimming and J lost 7 bases, with 9 bases between them. CDR3 DNA sequence: TGCAGTGCGAGAAAGATTGAAGCTTTCTTT. It codes for CSARKIEAFF.

The chain employs TRBV7-6 and TRBJ1-4; TRBD1 agrees at 7 bases. Germline V gene sequence: CDR1 SGHVS, CDR2 FNYEAQ. V lost 5 bases to trimming and J lost 3 bases; unmatched junction nucleotides: 6. There are 15 residues in the CDR3. The DNA for the CDR3 is TGTGCCAGCAGCAATCCCGGGACAGCTAATGAAAAACTGTTTTTT. Amino acid sequence: CASSNPGTANEKLFF.

This clone was observed a handful of times. Distinct nucleotide sequences in the sample also encode this CDR3. The chain recombines TRBV7-9 with TRBJ1-4; 10 positions agree with TRBD1. Germline V gene lookup returns CDR1 SEHNR and CDR2 FQNEAQ (reference sequence). The ends lost 5 bases at V and 4 bases at J; junction bases unmatched: 1. CDR3 length equals 14 residues. The CDR3 DNA is TGTGCCAGCAGCCGGACAGGGGGTAATGAAAAACTGTTTTTT. Protein: CASSRTGGNEKLFF.

V and J are TRBV4-2 and TRBJ2-1, with D hard to call. The CDR3 contains 13 residues. The V end lost 8 bases, the J end lost 9 bases, and 17 bases lay between the germline ends. The germline V gene encodes CDR1 LGHNA and CDR2 YNFKEQ. This chain's CDR3 is CASRRSGKGEQFF. The CDR3 DNA follows: TGTGCCAGCCGCAGAAGTGGTAAGGGTGAGCAGTTCTTC.

In this sample, this clone turned up once. Here the CDR3 reads CASSSRTGGNTEAFF. The CDR3 coding sequence is TGTGCCAGCAGTTCTCGGACAGGGGGCAACACTGAAGCTTTCTTT. The chain couples TRBV27 to TRBJ1-1, with 11 bases identical to TRBD1. CDR3 length: 15 amino acids. Trimming removed 4 bases from V and 2 bases from J; junction bases left unmatched: 3. Germline-derived CDR1 and CDR2 are MNHEY and SMNVEV (reference sequence).

This clone has a count of ten or more. V and J are TRBV6-5 and TRBJ2-7, with D perhaps matching TRBD1 (6 bases). Trimming cost V 6 bases and J 0 bases, with 9 bases left between them. CDR3 size: 13 residues. In germline, CDR1 is MNHEY, CDR2 SVGAGI. In nucleotides, the CDR3 is TGTGCCAGCAGGCACAGGGACTCCTACGAGCAGTACTTC. Its translation: CASRHRDSYEQYF.

The chain is built from TRBV12-3 or TRBV12-4 and TRBJ2-5; 7 positions agree with TRBD1. J was trimmed by 5 bases and V by 8 bases; bases with no gene match: 8. The CDR3 runs to 13 residues. The CDR3 loop is CASAQGGRETQYF. CDR3 sequence (DNA): TGTGCCAGCGCTCAAGGGGGCAGGGAGACCCAGTACTTC.

The CDR3 DNA follows: TGTGCCAGTCGGCGTCTATTGACAGGTCTTTTAAGGAACACTGAAGCTTTCTTT. Amino acid sequence: CASRRLLTGLLRNTEAFF. The rearrangement links TRBV27 to TRBJ1-1; the D gene is possibly TRBD1 (6 bases). V lost 9 bases and J 1 base, leaving 27 bases between the germline ends. This CDR3 comprises 18 residues. Germline CDR1 and CDR2: MNHEY and SMNVEV (reference sequence).

This clone was picked up one time. The J gene is TRBJ1-4, the V gene TRBV5-8; D unresolved. The CDR3 length is 17 residues. Looked up from germline, CDR1 is SGHTS and CDR2 is YDEGEE. Deletions cut 0 bases from V and 3 bases from J, with 15 bases between. CDR3 DNA: TGTGCCAGCAGCTTGGGGGCTTCCCCTCGTTCTAATGAAAAACTGTTTTTT. This sequence encodes CASSLGASPRSNEKLFF.

The genes are TRBV6-4 and TRBJ2-1; D gene unclear. Germline V gene data show CDR1 as MRHNA and CDR2 as SNTAGT. The CDR3 extends over 15 amino acids. With 6 bases removed from V and 1 base from J, the gap between germline ends came to 13 bases. CDR3 sequence reads: CASSPEQYSYNEQFF. CDR3 nucleotide sequence: TGTGCCAGCAGCCCCGAGCAGTATTCCTACAATGAGCAGTTCTTC.

V is TRBV29-1 and J is TRBJ2-1; 8 bases are a match to TRBD1. Trimming removed 3 bases from V and 7 bases from J; junction bases left unmatched: 11. CDR1 is SQVTM and CDR2 is ANQGSEA in the germline V gene. This CDR3 comprises 15 residues. Here the CDR3 reads CSVDGVQGGQNEQFF. Here the CDR3 DNA reads TGCAGCGTTGACGGGGTACAGGGGGGTCAAAATGAGCAGTTCTTC.

The rearrangement uses TRBV18 and TRBJ2-1; a weak D match, TRBD2 (5 bases). This CDR3 region has 17 residues. The V and J ends lost 1 base and 0 bases respectively, with 13 bases between them. Germline CDR1 reads KGHSH; CDR2 reads LQKENI. Written as DNA, the CDR3 is TGTGCCAGCTCACCACGCCTTACCGGGGTCTCCTACAATGAGCAGTTCTTC. This encodes CASSPRLTGVSYNEQFF. Full variable domain (missing parts from reference TRBV18 and TRBJ2-1): NAGVMQNPRHLVRRRGQEARLRCSPMKGHSHVYWYRQLPEEGLKFMVYLQKENIIDESGMPKERFSAEFPKEGPSILRIQQVVRGDSAAYFCASSPRLTGVSYNEQFFGPGTRLTVL.